The next 11 T cell receptor beta chains were all read from a single sample in a study of blood T cell repertoires in COVID-19. Clones were sequenced by immunoSEQ multiplex PCR, and TCRdb holds only the in-frame ones, with some missing. Here the sample spans over 150,000 clones, approximately 85% being singletons. Sequencing was carried out using peripheral blood. These receptors originate from a man at least 80 years old with COVID-19, enrolled during active disease.

The chain has TRBV18 and TRBJ1-2; D is undetermined. The CDR3 is 14 amino acids. The germline V and J ends were trimmed by 4 bases and 4 bases, with 13 bases remaining between them. Germline CDR1 reads KGHSH; CDR2 reads LQKENI. The CDR3 sequence is CASSLLQAGYGYTF. The DNA for the CDR3 is TGTGCCAGCTCACTTCTTCAGGCGGGCTATGGCTACACCTTC. The variable domain in full, completed from reference TRBV18 and TRBJ1-2, reads NAGVMQNPRHLVRRRGQEARLRCSPMKGHSHVYWYRQLPEEGLKFMVYLQKENIIDESGMPKERFSAEFPKEGPSILRIQQVVRGDSAAYFCASSLLQAGYGYTFGSGTRLTVV.

J is TRBJ1-6 and V is TRBV28; 12 bases align to TRBD1. The germline V gene encodes CDR1 MDHEN and CDR2 SYDVKM. The length of the CDR3 is 18 residues. Unmatched junction bases numbered 8, after V lost 3 bases and J lost 5 bases. CDR3 sequence reads: CASSFAGTGGLNNSPLHF. CDR3 bases: TGTGCCAGCAGTTTTGCGGGGACAGGGGGCCTAAATAATTCACCCCTCCACTTT.

This clone was counted once. The chain joins TRBV5-1 to TRBJ1-1; TRBD1 aligns across 8 bases. CDR3 length: 16 amino acids. CDR1 SGHRS and CDR2 YFSETQ come from the germline V gene. J gave up 5 bases and V 2 bases, and 11 bases lay outside the gene matches. The DNA for the CDR3 is TGCGCCAGCAGCTTTCAGGGGGCCAAGGGTGGAACTGAAGCTTTCTTT. Translation: CASSFQGAKGGTEAFF.

The CDR3 sequence: CASSPQDRGYGYTF. The CDR3 nucleotides read TGTGCCAGCTCACCCCAGGACAGGGGCTATGGCTACACCTTC. The genes are TRBV18 and TRBJ1-2; 9 nucleotides align to TRBD1. CDR3 size: 14 residues. V dropped 3 bases and J dropped 4; count of bases not matched to a gene: 3. Germline CDR1 KGHSH, CDR2 LQKENI.

This chain links TRBV6-2 or TRBV6-3 with TRBJ1-5, with TRBD1 as a possible D gene (5 bases). The V end lost 7 bases, the J end lost 5 bases, and 12 bases lay between the germline ends. Per the germline V gene, CDR1 is MNHEY and CDR2 is SVGEGT. The CDR3 extends over 13 amino acids. CDR3 amino acids: CASNPGGYQPQHF. The CDR3 DNA reads TGTGCCAGCAACCCCGGGGGATATCAGCCCCAGCATTTT.

This clone was counted only a few times. This chain links TRBV7-9 with TRBJ1-1; D is unresolved. The germline CDR1 and CDR2 sequences are SEHNR and FQNEAQ (reference sequence). V gave up 1 base and J gave up 11 bases, with 11 bases separating them. CDR3 size: 12 residues. CDR3 protein: CASSLELSRAFF. CDR3 DNA sequence: TGTGCCAGCAGCTTAGAACTTTCCCGGGCTTTCTTT.

The chain couples TRBV5-1 to TRBJ2-7; TRBD1 matches 12 bases. In germline, CDR1 is SGHRS, CDR2 YFSETQ. Unmatched junction bases numbered 10, after V lost 2 bases and J lost 7 bases. The CDR3 spans 16 residues. The chain's CDR3 is CASSFTPGQGAREQYF. The CDR3 nucleotides read TGCGCCAGCAGCTTCACCCCGGGACAGGGGGCGCGTGAGCAGTACTTC.

This chain connects TRBV9 to TRBJ2-1; 11 positions match TRBD2. V was clipped by 3 bases and J by 4 bases; unmatched bases: 3. The germline CDR1 and CDR2 sequences are SGDLS and YYNGEE. The CDR3 spans 15 residues. The CDR3 reads CASSASGGTYNEQFF. The CDR3 region has the DNA TGTGCCAGCAGCGCTAGCGGGGGGACTTACAATGAGCAGTTCTTC.

Comments on this clone: Other DNA sequences in the same sample also yield this CDR3. The chain couples TRBV5-1 to TRBJ2-1, with a weak D call TRBD2 (6 bases). Trimming cost V 0 bases and J 0 bases, with 7 bases left between them. The V gene's germline CDR1 is SGHRS and CDR2 YFSETQ. This CDR3 is built from 15 residues. The CDR3 sequence: CASSLDGGSYNEQFF. For the CDR3, the DNA is TGCGCCAGCAGCTTGGACGGGGGCTCCTACAATGAGCAGTTCTTC.

The chain employs TRBV29-1 and TRBJ2-1; 10 bases align to TRBD2. Germline CDR1 and CDR2: SQVTM and ANQGSEA. CDR3 length equals 14 residues. After removal of 4 bases from V and 6 bases from J, the junction contained 6 bases not matched to a gene. CDR3 coding DNA: TGCAGCGTTGTCCCCAGCGGGGGGGCCAATGAGCAGTTCTTC. This sequence encodes CSVVPSGGANEQFF.

This clone was seen just once. The chain couples TRBV29-1 to TRBJ2-7, with TRBD1 matching over 7 bases. V shed 4 bases and J 3 bases; nucleotides not matched to a gene: 12. Germline values: CDR1 SQVTM, CDR2 ANQGSEA. The CDR3 length is 15 residues. The CDR3 reads CSVAHGAGGGYEQYF. In DNA form, the CDR3 reads TGCAGCGTTGCCCATGGGGCAGGGGGTGGCTACGAGCAGTACTTC.